The 3 T cell receptor beta chains listed next were all sequenced from one sample in a study of blood T cell repertoires in COVID-19. Measured with immunoSEQ multiplex PCR; TCRdb has only the in-frame clones, and not every one. Counted here are roughly 130,000 clones, 84% occurring once; the ten biggest clones make up 10% to 15%. The sample taken for sequencing was peripheral blood. Receptors originate from a woman in her sixties or seventies with acute or convalescent COVID-19.

The chain carries TRBV9 and TRBJ2-3; 8 bases map to TRBD2. V shed 4 bases, J shed 4 bases, and the junction held 8 bases outside the gene matches. The CDR3 spans 15 residues. In germline, CDR1 is SGDLS, CDR2 YYNGEE. The CDR3 bases are TGTGCCAGCAGCCCCACCGGGGGGGCCTCAGATACGCAGTATTTT. Protein: CASSPTGGASDTQYF.

The J gene is TRBJ1-1, the V gene TRBV7-9; 8 bases are a match to TRBD1. Germline CDR1 reads SEHNR; CDR2 reads FQNEAQ (reference sequence). V was clipped by 5 bases and J by 0 bases; unmatched bases: 2. The CDR3 extends over 14 amino acids. CDR3 protein: CASSPQGVNTEAFF. CDR3 nucleotide sequence: TGTGCCAGCAGCCCACAGGGGGTGAACACTGAAGCTTTCTTT.

The chain's CDR3 is CASSPTGSGNEKLFF. The DNA of the CDR3 is TGTGCCAGTAGTCCGACGGGGTCGGGTAATGAAAAACTGTTTTTT. V is TRBV19 and J is TRBJ1-4; D gene unclear. CDR1 LNHDA and CDR2 SQIVND come from the germline V gene (reference sequence). This CDR3 contains 15 residues. Trimming pared 5 bases from V and 4 bases from J, leaving 14 bases between.